This TCR beta chain stems from a study of siplizumab effects on memory and regulatory T cells. Study-level background: At approximately 1 ug/mL of siplizumab or without drug, mixed lymphocyte reactions were set up in pairs.

Points from the study as a whole: The diversity of naive T cells seemed greater than that of memory cells, and their alloresponse contribution seemed major.

For 5 to 6 days at 37°C, the mixed lymphocyte reaction cells were kept in coculture. This clone has more than one count but fewer than ten. Its matching antigen is unknown. Repertoires were generated with immunoSEQ multiplex PCR, while TCRdb's copy carries only in-frame clones and drops some. Of about 10,000 clones in the sample, around 40% were seen once. The CDR3 has 15 residues. V dropped 0 bases and J dropped 2; count of bases not matched to a gene: 4. The germline V gene encodes CDR1 SQVTM and CDR2 ANQGSEA. The sample taken for sequencing was CFSE-low (dividing) CD8+ T cells sorted from an allogeneic mixed lymphocyte reaction. The genes are TRBV29-1 and TRBJ2-1; 7 nucleotides match TRBD1. The sequence was collected from a human donor in good health; the cells came from an allogeneic mixed lymphocyte reaction. The CDR3 DNA sequence: TGCAGCGTTGAAGATAGGGACAGTACCTACAATGAGCAGTTCTTC. Translating gives CSVEDRDSTYNEQFF.